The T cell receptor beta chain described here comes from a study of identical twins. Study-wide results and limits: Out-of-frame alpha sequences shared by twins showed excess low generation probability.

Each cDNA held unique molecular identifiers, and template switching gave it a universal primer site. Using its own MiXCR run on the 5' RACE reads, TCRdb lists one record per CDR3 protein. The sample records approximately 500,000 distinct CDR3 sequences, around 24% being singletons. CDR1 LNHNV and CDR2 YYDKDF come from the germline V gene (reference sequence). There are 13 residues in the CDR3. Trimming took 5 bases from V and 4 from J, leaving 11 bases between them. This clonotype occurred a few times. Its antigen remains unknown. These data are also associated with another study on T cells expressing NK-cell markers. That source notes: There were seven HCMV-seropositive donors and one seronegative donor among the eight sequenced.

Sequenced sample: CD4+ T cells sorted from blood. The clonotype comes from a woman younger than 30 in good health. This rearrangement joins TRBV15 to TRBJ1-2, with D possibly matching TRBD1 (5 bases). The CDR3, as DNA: TGTGCCACCAGCGGAGGGGTCCTCTATGGCTACACCTTC. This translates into CATSGGVLYGYTF.